These 8 T cell receptor beta chains came from one sample sequenced in a study of identifying expanded T cells in peripheral blood. Here immunoSEQ multiplex PCR was the method, and the copy in TCRdb shows in-frame clones only, minus some. The table records about 74,000 clones, 84% of them present only once. Sequencing was performed on blood. The source is a person aged 18 to 69 in good health.

The gene calls are TRBV7-8 and TRBJ2-7; D remains ambiguous. Germline CDR1 SGHVS, CDR2 FQNEAQ. The V and J ends lost 5 bases and 0 bases respectively, with 14 bases between them. The CDR3 has 15 residues. CDR3 sequence: CASSPPDAVSYEQYF. Written as DNA, the CDR3 is TGTGCCAGCAGCCCCCCGGATGCCGTCTCCTACGAGCAGTACTTC.

This chain links TRBV14 with TRBJ2-1, with 8 nucleotides matching TRBD2. With 1 base clipped from V and 5 bases from J, the junction kept 7 bases outside the gene matches. Per germline, CDR1 SGHDN and CDR2 FVKESK. The CDR3 extends over 16 amino acids. The CDR3 sequence: CASSQVRISGNNEQFF. In DNA form, the CDR3 reads TGTGCCAGCAGCCAAGTAAGGATTAGCGGGAACAATGAGCAGTTCTTC.

This sequence joins TRBV6-6 and TRBJ2-5, with D possibly being TRBD1 (5 bases). This CDR3 is 13 amino acids long. The germline gives CDR1 MNHNY, CDR2 SVGAGI (reference sequence). With 6 bases removed from V and 7 bases from J, the gap between germline ends came to 15 bases. CDR3 residues: CASRPGREGTQYF. The DNA for the CDR3 is TGTGCCAGCAGACCAGGGCGCGAAGGGACCCAGTACTTC.

V and J are TRBV19 and TRBJ1-2; 7 positions agree with TRBD1. The CDR3 has 14 residues. V lost 5 bases and J lost 1; bases outside the gene matches: 4. Germline V lookup: CDR1 LNHDA, CDR2 SQIVND (reference sequence). CDR3 in amino acids: CASSLGQNNYGYTF. The DNA of the CDR3 is TGTGCCAGTAGTTTGGGACAGAATAACTATGGCTACACCTTC.

The chain is built from TRBV18 and TRBJ1-2, with 8 positions matching TRBD1. The CDR3 sequence is 13 residues long. The V gene's germline CDR1 is KGHSH and CDR2 LQKENI. Germline trimming cut 5 bases from V and 4 bases from J; bases unmatched to any gene: 3. The CDR3, as DNA: TGTGCCAGCTCATTACAGGGGGGCTATGGCTACACCTTC. It codes for CASSLQGGYGYTF.

This clone was found a few times. This chain uses TRBV28 with TRBJ1-2; D not resolved. CDR1 is MDHEN and CDR2 is SYDVKM in the germline V gene. This CDR3 has 10 residues. Trimming took 5 bases from V and 6 from J, leaving 4 bases between them. The CDR3 spells CASSDNGYTF. CDR3 DNA sequence: TGTGCCAGCAGTGATAATGGCTACACCTTC.

The V gene is TRBV11-2, the J gene TRBJ2-1, with 11 bases that match TRBD2. J was trimmed by 13 bases and V by 5 bases; bases with no gene match: 7. CDR1 and CDR2 (germline): SGHAT, FQNNGV. The CDR3 runs to 13 residues. For the CDR3, the DNA is TGTGCCAGCAGCACCCTAGCGGGAGGTGGTCAGTTCTTC. Amino acid sequence: CASSTLAGGGQFF. The variable domain in full, with the rest retrieved from reference TRBV11-2 and TRBJ2-1, is EAGVAQSPRYKIIEKRQSVAFWCNPISGHATLYWYQQILGQGPKLLIQFQNNGVVDDSQLPKDRFSAERLKGVDSTLKIQPAKLEDSAVYLCASSTLAGGGQFFGPGTRLTVL.

The chain has TRBV18 and TRBJ2-1; D could derive from TRBD1 or TRBD2 (5 bases each). The V end was cut by 1 base, the J end by 5 bases, with 9 bases between. The V gene's germline CDR1 is KGHSH and CDR2 LQKENI. CDR3 size: 14 residues. The CDR3 DNA reads as TGTGCCAGCTCACCACGGGACCTAAACAATGAGCAGTTCTTC. It specifies CASSPRDLNNEQFF.